This T cell receptor (beta chain) was recovered during a study of identical twins. TCRdb independently ran MiXCR on the 5' RACE reads; one entry per CDR3 protein. This sample yields approximately 210,000 distinct CDR3 sequences, of which more than 15% are seen a single time; 40% belongs to the top ten. V was cut by 2 bases and J by 3 bases, with 1 base left in between. This CDR3 region has 12 residues. These data are also associated with another study on T cells expressing NK-cell markers.

The rearrangement uses TRBV12-3 or TRBV12-4 and TRBJ1-4, with D unresolved. This TCR came from a woman aged 18-35 years in good health. Sequenced sample: CD8+ T cells sorted from blood. For the CDR3, the DNA is TGTGCCAGCAGTTTATCTAATGAAAAACTGTTTTTT. This codes for CASSLSNEKLFF.